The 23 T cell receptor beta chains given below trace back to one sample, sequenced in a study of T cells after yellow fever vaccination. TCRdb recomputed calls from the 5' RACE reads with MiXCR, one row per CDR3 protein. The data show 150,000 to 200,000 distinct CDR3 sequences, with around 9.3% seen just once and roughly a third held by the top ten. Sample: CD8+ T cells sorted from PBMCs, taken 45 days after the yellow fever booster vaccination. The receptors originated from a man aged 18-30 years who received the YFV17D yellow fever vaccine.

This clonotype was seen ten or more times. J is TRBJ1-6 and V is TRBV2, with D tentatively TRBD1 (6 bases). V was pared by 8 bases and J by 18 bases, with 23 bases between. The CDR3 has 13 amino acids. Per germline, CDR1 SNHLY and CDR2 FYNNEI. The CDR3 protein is CASLGQSLDLYHF. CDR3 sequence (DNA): TGTGCCAGCCTTGGACAGTCTCTCGACCTGTACCACTTT.

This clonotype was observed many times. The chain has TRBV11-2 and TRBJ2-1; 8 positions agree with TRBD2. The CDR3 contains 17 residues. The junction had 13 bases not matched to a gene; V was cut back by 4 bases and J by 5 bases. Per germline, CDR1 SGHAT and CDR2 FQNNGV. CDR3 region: CASSSPLSGGFDNEQFF. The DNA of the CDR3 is TGTGCCAGCAGCTCCCCTCTGAGCGGGGGATTCGACAATGAGCAGTTCTTC.

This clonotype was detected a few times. CDR3 DNA: TGTGCCAGCGGTTACTATTCTGGAAACACCATATATTTT. Its translation is CASGYYSGNTIYF. The chain has TRBV4-2 and TRBJ1-3; D call uncertain. The length of the CDR3 is 13 residues. V shed 8 bases and J shed 1 base, with 9 bases lying between them. Germline V gene data show CDR1 as LGHNA and CDR2 as YNFKEQ.

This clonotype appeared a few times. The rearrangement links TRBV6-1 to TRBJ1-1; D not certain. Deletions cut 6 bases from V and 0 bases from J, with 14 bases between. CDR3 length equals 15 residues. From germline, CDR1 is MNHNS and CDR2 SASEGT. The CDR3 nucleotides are TGTGCCAGCAGGCCCCTTGAGACGGTGAACACTGAAGCTTTCTTT. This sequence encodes CASRPLETVNTEAFF.

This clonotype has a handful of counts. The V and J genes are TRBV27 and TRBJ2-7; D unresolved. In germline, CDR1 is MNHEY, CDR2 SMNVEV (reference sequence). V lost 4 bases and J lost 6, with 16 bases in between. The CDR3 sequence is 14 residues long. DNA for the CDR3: TGTGCCAGCAGTTCGTCCGGGTCTTCCCTCGAGCAGTACTTC. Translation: CASSSSGSSLEQYF.

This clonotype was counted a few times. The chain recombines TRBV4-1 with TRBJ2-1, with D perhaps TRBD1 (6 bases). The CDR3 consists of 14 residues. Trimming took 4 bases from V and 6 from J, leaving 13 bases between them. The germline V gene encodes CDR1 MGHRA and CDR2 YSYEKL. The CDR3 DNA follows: TGCGCCAGCAGCCCTAACCGGGACACCAATGAGCAGTTCTTC. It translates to CASSPNRDTNEQFF.

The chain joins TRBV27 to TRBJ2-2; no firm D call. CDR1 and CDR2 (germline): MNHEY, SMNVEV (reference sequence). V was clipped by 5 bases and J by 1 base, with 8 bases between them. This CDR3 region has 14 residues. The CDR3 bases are TGTGCCAGCAGTCCCGGCTGGAACACCGGGGAGCTGTTTTTT. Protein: CASSPGWNTGELFF.

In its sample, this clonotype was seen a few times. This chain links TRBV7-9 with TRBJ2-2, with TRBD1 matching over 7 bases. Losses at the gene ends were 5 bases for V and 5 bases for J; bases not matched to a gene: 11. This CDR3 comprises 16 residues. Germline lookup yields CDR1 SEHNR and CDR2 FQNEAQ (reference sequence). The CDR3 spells CASSLSNRGKTGELFF. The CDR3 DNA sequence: TGTGCCAGCAGCCTCTCGAACAGGGGTAAAACCGGGGAGCTGTTTTTT.

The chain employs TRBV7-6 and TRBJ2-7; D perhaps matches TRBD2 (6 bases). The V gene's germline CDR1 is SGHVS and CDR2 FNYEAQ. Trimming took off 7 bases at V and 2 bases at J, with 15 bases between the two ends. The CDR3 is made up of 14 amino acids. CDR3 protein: CASTPTPGAYEQYV. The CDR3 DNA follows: TGTGCCAGCACTCCCACGCCGGGGGCCTACGAGCAGTACGTC.

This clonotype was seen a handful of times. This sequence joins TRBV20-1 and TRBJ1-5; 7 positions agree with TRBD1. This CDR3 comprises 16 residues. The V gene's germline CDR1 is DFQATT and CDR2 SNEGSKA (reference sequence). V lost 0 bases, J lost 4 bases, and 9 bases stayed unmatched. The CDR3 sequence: CSARDWGGQSNQPQHF. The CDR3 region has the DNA TGCAGTGCTAGAGATTGGGGGGGACAGAGTAATCAGCCCCAGCATTTT.

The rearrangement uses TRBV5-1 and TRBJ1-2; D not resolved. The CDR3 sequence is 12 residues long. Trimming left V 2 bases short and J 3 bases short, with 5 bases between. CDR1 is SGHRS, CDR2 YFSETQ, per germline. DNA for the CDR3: TGCGCCAGCAGCTTACGGGACTATGGCTACACCTTC. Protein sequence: CASSLRDYGYTF.

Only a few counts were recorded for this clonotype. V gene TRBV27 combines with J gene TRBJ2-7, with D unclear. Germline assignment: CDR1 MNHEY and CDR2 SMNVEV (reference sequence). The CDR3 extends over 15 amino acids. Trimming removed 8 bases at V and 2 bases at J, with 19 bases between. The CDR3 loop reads CASALPTERPYEQYF. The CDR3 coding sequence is TGTGCCAGCGCCCTCCCCACTGAGAGACCCTACGAGCAGTACTTC.

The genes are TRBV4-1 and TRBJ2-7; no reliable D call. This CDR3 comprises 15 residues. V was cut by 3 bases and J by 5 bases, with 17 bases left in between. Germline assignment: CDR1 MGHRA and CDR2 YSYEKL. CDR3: CASSQSNRVSNEQYF. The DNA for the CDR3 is TGCGCCAGCAGCCAGTCAAACCGGGTCTCAAACGAGCAGTACTTC.

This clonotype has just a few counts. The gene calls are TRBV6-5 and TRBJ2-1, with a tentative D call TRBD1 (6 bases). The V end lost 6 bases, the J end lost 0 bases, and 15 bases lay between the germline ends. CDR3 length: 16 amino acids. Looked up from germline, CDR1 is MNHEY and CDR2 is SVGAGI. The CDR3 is CASRDGTGSSYNEQFF. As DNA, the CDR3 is TGTGCCAGCAGGGATGGAACAGGGAGCTCCTACAATGAGCAGTTCTTC.

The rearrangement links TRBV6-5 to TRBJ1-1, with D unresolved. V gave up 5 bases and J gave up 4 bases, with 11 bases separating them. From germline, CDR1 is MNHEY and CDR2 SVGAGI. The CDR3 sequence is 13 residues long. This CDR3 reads CASSATPGTEAFF. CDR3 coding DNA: TGTGCCAGCAGTGCGACCCCGGGCACTGAAGCTTTCTTT.

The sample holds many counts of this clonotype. In DNA, the CDR3 is TGCAGCGTTGGTCGCCCCGGACGGGTGAACACTGAAGCTTTCTTT. It specifies CSVGRPGRVNTEAFF. The V and J genes are TRBV29-1 and TRBJ1-1; D is unclear. This CDR3 spans 15 amino acids. Trimming removed 4 bases at V and 0 bases at J, with 15 bases between. Germline loops: CDR1 SQVTM, CDR2 ANQGSEA.

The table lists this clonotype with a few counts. This CDR3 reads CASSSPQGRVYQETQYF. The CDR3 DNA reads as TGTGCCAGCAGCTCGCCACAGGGACGAGTTTACCAAGAGACCCAGTACTTC. This chain uses TRBV7-8 with TRBJ2-5; perhaps TRBD1 as D (6 bases). V lost 4 bases and J 0 bases, leaving 18 bases between the germline ends. The CDR3 has 17 amino acids. Germline V CDR1 and CDR2: SGHVS, FQNEAQ.

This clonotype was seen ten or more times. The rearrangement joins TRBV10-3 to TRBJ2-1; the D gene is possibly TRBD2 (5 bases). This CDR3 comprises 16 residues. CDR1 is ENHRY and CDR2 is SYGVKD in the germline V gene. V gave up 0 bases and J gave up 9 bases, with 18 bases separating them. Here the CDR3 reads CAISESGIGVSIEQFF. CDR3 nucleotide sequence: TGTGCCATCAGTGAGTCGGGGATCGGGGTTTCAATTGAGCAGTTCTTC.

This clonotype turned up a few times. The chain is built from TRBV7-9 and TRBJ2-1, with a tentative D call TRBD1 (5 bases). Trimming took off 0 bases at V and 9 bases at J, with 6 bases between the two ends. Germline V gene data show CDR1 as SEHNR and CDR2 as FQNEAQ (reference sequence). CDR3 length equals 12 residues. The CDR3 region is CASSLARAEQFF. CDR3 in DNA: TGTGCCAGCAGCTTAGCCAGGGCTGAGCAGTTCTTC.

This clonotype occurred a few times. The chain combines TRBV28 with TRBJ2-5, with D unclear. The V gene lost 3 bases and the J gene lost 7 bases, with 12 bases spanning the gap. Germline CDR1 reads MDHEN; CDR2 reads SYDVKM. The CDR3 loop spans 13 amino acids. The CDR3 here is CASSFGRWGTQYF. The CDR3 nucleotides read TGTGCCAGCAGTTTTGGGCGGTGGGGGACCCAGTACTTC.

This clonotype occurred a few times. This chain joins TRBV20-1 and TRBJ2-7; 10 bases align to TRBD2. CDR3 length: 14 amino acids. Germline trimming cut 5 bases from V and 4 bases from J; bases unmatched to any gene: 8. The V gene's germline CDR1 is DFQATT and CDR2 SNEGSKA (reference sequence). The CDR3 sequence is CSALSASGGYEQYF. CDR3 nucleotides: TGCAGTGCTCTGTCGGCTAGCGGGGGTTACGAGCAGTACTTC.

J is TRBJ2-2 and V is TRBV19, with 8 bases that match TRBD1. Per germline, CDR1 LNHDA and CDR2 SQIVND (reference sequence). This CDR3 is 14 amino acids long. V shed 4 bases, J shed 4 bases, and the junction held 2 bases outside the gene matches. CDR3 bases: TGTGCCAGTAGTACGACAGGGGTCACCGGGGAGCTGTTTTTT. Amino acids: CASSTTGVTGELFF. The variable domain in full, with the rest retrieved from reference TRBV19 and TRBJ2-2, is DGGITQSPKYLFRKEGQNVTLSCEQNLNHDAMYWYRQDPGQGLRLIYYSQIVNDFQKGDIAEGYSVSREKKESFPLTVTSAQKNPTAFYLCASSTTGVTGELFFGEGSRLTVL.

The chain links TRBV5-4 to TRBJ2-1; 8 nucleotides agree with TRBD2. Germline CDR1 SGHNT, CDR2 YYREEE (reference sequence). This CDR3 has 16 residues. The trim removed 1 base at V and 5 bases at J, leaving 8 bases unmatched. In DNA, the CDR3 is TGTGCCAGCAGCTTGAAACGGGGGGGCCAAGACAATGAGCAGTTCTTC. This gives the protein CASSLKRGGQDNEQFF.